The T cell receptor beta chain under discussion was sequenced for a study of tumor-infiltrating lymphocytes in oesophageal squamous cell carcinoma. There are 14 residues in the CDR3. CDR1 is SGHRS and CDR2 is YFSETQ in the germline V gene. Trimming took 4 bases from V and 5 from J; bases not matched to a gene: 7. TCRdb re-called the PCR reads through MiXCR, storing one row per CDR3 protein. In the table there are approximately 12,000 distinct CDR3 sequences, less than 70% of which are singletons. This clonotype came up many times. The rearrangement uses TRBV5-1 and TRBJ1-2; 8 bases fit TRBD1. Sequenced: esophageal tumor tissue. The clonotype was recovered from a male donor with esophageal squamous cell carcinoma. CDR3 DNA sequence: TGCGCCAGCAGCGTGACAGGGGAAGGGTATGGCTACACCTTC. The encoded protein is CASSVTGEGYGYTF.